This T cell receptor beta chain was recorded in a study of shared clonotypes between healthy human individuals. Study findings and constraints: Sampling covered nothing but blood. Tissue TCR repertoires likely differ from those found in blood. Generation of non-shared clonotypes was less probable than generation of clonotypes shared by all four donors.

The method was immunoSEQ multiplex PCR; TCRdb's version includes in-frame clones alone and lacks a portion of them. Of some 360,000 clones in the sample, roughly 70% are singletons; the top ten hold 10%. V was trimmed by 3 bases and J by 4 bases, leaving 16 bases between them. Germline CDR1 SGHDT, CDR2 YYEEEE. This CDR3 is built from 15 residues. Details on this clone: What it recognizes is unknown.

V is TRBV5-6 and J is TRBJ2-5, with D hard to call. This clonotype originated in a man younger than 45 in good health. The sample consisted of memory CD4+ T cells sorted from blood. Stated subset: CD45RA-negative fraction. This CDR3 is CASSWRPPQPETQYF. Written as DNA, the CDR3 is TGTGCCAGCAGCTGGAGACCGCCCCAACCAGAGACCCAGTACTTC.